This TCR beta chain came from a study of shared clonotypes between healthy human individuals. Study observations and caveats: Limitation of the genetic and exposure-history diversity represented came from the few donors.

The CDR3 sequence is 14 residues long. Between the trimmed V and J ends, which lost 5 bases and 4 bases, there was a span of 14 bases. CDR1 SEHNR and CDR2 FQNEAQ come from the germline V gene (reference sequence). CD45RO negativity and positive selection for CCR7 defined naive CD8 cells, a population that excluded terminally differentiated effector memory CD45RA+ cells. With regard to this clone: Its antigen is not known.

The repertoire was sequenced with immunoSEQ multiplex PCR; TCRdb's copy has only in-frame clones and lacks some. The sample includes nearly 2 million clones, around 96% of them seen just once. The V call is TRBV7-9, the J call TRBJ1-1; no definite D call. The sample was naive CD8+ T cells sorted from blood. The TCR originated in a man younger than 30 in good health. The CDR3 DNA reads as TGTGCCAGCAGCCTGGCACAAAAACCCACTGAAGCTTTCTTT. Translating it yields CASSLAQKPTEAFF.